The 28 T cell receptor beta chains in this list originate from one sample, sequenced in a study of shared clonotypes between healthy human individuals. Clones were read by immunoSEQ multiplex PCR, and TCRdb kept only the in-frame ones, dropping some. The sample shows some 2.1 million clones, 95% of them seen only once. The material sequenced was naive CD4+ T cells sorted from blood. Subset specified: CD45RA+ positively selected. The receptors were sampled from a man younger than 35 in good health.

The genes are TRBV4-1 and TRBJ2-7; 10 bases are a match to TRBD2. Germline V CDR1 and CDR2: MGHRA, YSYEKL. V was pared by 2 bases and J by 1 base, with 8 bases of the junction left unmatched. There are 17 residues in the CDR3. In nucleotides, the CDR3 is TGCGCCAGCAGCCAAAACATGTGGACTAGCGGATCCTACGAGCAGTACTTC. Translated: CASSQNMWTSGSYEQYF.

The rearrangement links TRBV2 to TRBJ1-1, with no clear D. The V end was cut by 6 bases, the J end by 6 bases, with 11 bases between. Germline V CDR1 and CDR2: SNHLY, FYNNEI. This CDR3 spans 12 amino acids. This CDR3 is CASRTGRSEAFF. CDR3 in DNA: TGTGCCAGCAGGACGGGTCGCTCTGAAGCTTTCTTT.

Concerning this clone: One end of the junction is discordant with germline, which a read error may explain. Within the sample, other DNA sequences also encode this same CDR3. In nucleotides, the CDR3 is TGTGCTAGCAGCTTAGGCAGGTACAATGAGCAGTTCTTC. Protein product: CASSLGRYNEQFF. The chain links TRBV7-7 to TRBJ2-1, with D unresolved. The germline V gene encodes CDR1 SSHAT and CDR2 FNYEAQ (reference sequence). The CDR3 loop spans 13 amino acids.

V gene TRBV28 combines with J gene TRBJ1-5, with a weak D call TRBD1 (6 bases). CDR3 length: 15 residues. Germline CDR1 MDHEN, CDR2 SYDVKM. Trimming left V 6 bases short and J 3 bases short, with 15 bases between. CDR3 protein: CASSYVQGSNQPQHF. Here the CDR3 DNA reads TGTGCCAGCAGCTACGTACAGGGATCCAATCAGCCCCAGCATTTT.

The chain combines TRBV6-1 with TRBJ2-7; 10 bases match TRBD1. The CDR3 is 19 amino acids. Per the germline V gene, CDR1 is MNHNS and CDR2 is SASEGT. J gave up 3 bases and V 3 bases, and 17 bases lay outside the gene matches. In DNA form, the CDR3 reads TGTGCCAGCAGTGAGTCCAAAGGGGGGTTAGGGACAGGGGTCTACGAGCAGTACTTC. Its translation is CASSESKGGLGTGVYEQYF.

The CDR3 DNA follows: TGTGCCAGCAGCTCCGACAGGGCCACCTACAATGAGCAGTTCTTC. Protein product: CASSSDRATYNEQFF. The chain joins TRBV7-2 to TRBJ2-1; the match to TRBD1 covers 7 bases. CDR1 is SGHTA, CDR2 FQGNSA, per germline. The V segment lost 4 bases and the J segment 2 bases; nucleotides outside the gene matches: 5. CDR3 length: 15 residues.

For this clone: Other DNA sequences within the sample encode an identical CDR3. The chain employs TRBV28 and TRBJ1-3; D is uncertain. Germline CDR1 reads MDHEN; CDR2 reads SYDVKM. V was shortened by 3 bases and J by 0 bases, with 6 bases between the two germline ends. The CDR3 sequence is 14 residues long. For the CDR3, the DNA is TGTGCCAGCAGTTTGGGTTACTCTGGAAACACCATATATTTT. It yields the protein CASSLGYSGNTIYF. The full variable domain, completed using reference TRBV28 and TRBJ1-3, is DVKVTQSSRYLVKRTGEKVFLECVQDMDHENMFWYRQDPGLGLRLIYFSYDVKMKEKGDIPEGYSVSREKKERFSLILESASTNQTSMYLCASSLGYSGNTIYFGEGSWLTVV.

The V gene is TRBV5-1, the J gene TRBJ2-3; D gene ambiguous. Germline CDR1 reads SGHRS; CDR2 reads YFSETQ. Trimming left V 0 bases short and J 2 bases short, with 10 bases between. The CDR3 spans 15 residues. The CDR3 sequence: CASSLAVRATDTQYF. In nucleotides, the CDR3 is TGCGCCAGCAGCTTGGCCGTAAGAGCCACAGATACGCAGTATTTT.

This rearrangement joins TRBV5-1 to TRBJ1-2; D might be TRBD1 (6 bases). V was shortened by 2 bases and J by 2 bases, with 13 bases between the two germline ends. The CDR3 is 15 amino acids. Germline CDR1 reads SGHRS; CDR2 reads YFSETQ. The CDR3 here is CASSFAGGANYGYTF. The CDR3 DNA reads TGCGCCAGCAGCTTCGCCGGGGGCGCAAACTATGGCTACACCTTC.

The rearrangement links TRBV2 to TRBJ1-2, with a weak D call TRBD1 (5 bases). Trimming removed 4 bases at V and 0 bases at J, with 9 bases between. The CDR3 is 14 amino acids. Germline lookup yields CDR1 SNHLY and CDR2 FYNNEI. CDR3 nucleotide sequence: TGTGCCAGCAGTGGACAGTCAGCTAACTATGGCTACACCTTC. Translated, it gives CASSGQSANYGYTF.

This clone came up a few times. The gene calls are TRBV6-5 and TRBJ2-5, with 12 bases matching TRBD2. From germline, CDR1 is MNHEY and CDR2 SVGAGI. The CDR3 is made up of 15 amino acids. Unmatched junction bases numbered 5, after V lost 4 bases and J lost 5 bases. The CDR3 here is CASSSRTSGVETQYF. The CDR3 bases are TGTGCCAGCAGTTCCCGGACTAGCGGGGTTGAGACCCAGTACTTC.

Concerning this clone: The same CDR3 is also encoded by other DNA sequences in this sample. The rearrangement links TRBV7-2 to TRBJ2-7; D is uncertain. Trimming pared 1 base from V and 4 bases from J, leaving 11 bases between. This CDR3 has 14 amino acids. The germline V gene has CDR1 SGHTA and CDR2 FQGNSA. The CDR3 nucleotides read TGTGCCAGCAGCTTAGGATTGGCGGCGTACGAGCAGTACTTC. Its protein product is CASSLGLAAYEQYF.

The chain combines TRBV14 with TRBJ1-2, with D unresolved. Trimming removed 2 bases at V and 8 bases at J, with 12 bases between. CDR3 length: 13 residues. CDR1 is SGHDN and CDR2 is FVKESK in the germline V gene. For the CDR3, the DNA is TGTGCCAGCAGCCAAACGGCCGGTAAAGGCTACACCTTC. This encodes CASSQTAGKGYTF.

The chain couples TRBV30 to TRBJ1-2, with 7 positions matching TRBD1. CDR1 GTSNPN and CDR2 SVGIG come from the germline V gene (reference sequence). The CDR3 contains 13 residues. The ends lost 0 bases at V and 6 bases at J; junction bases unmatched: 4. DNA for the CDR3: TGTGCCTGGAGTGTCTACAGGGGAAATGGCTACACCTTC. Its protein is CAWSVYRGNGYTF.

The CDR3: CASSFGTSYNEQFF. The CDR3 bases are TGCGCCAGCAGCTTTGGGACTAGTTACAATGAGCAGTTCTTC. The genes are TRBV5-1 and TRBJ2-1; 8 nucleotides line up with TRBD2. After removal of 2 bases from V and 4 bases from J, the junction contained 2 bases not matched to a gene. This CDR3 has 14 amino acids. The V gene's germline CDR1 is SGHRS and CDR2 YFSETQ.

CDR3 nucleotide sequence: TGCGCCAGCAGTGGTTCCCTCGGGGAGCCCCAGCATTTT. Translating it yields CASSGSLGEPQHF. This chain joins TRBV10-1 and TRBJ1-5; D call uncertain. Trimming removed 4 bases from V and 8 bases from J, with 12 bases in between. Per germline, CDR1 WNHNN and CDR2 SYGVQD (reference sequence). The CDR3 is made up of 13 amino acids.

The genes are TRBV6-1 and TRBJ2-3, with D hard to call. The V end was cut by 6 bases, the J end by 7 bases, with 17 bases between. The CDR3 loop spans 14 amino acids. The V gene's germline CDR1 is MNHNS and CDR2 SASEGT. The CDR3 is CASRVEQIVYTQYF. CDR3 coding DNA: TGTGCCAGCAGGGTTGAACAAATTGTGTATACGCAGTATTTT.

The genes are TRBV2 and TRBJ2-7; possible D gene TRBD2, 6 bases. V was pared by 3 bases and J by 4 bases, with 10 bases between. Germline V gene data show CDR1 as SNHLY and CDR2 as FYNNEI. The CDR3 runs to 13 residues. The CDR3 is CASSDNGRYEQYF. In DNA form, the CDR3 reads TGTGCCAGCAGTGATAACGGGAGATACGAGCAGTACTTC.

The rearrangement links TRBV4-1 to TRBJ2-4; 7 bases are shared with TRBD1. This CDR3 is built from 16 residues. With 1 base clipped from V and 2 bases from J, the junction kept 5 bases outside the gene matches. The V gene's germline CDR1 is MGHRA and CDR2 YSYEKL. CDR3 loop: CASSQVSGGPKNIQYF. CDR3 nucleotides: TGCGCCAGCAGCCAAGTGTCAGGGGGTCCCAAAAACATTCAGTACTTC.

The chain carries TRBV28 and TRBJ1-4; D uncertain. The germline V gene encodes CDR1 MDHEN and CDR2 SYDVKM. Trimming stripped 6 bases from V and 3 bases from J, with 8 bases between. The length of the CDR3 is 13 residues. Written as DNA, the CDR3 is TGTGCCAGCAGGGGTTTGGCTAATGAAAAACTGTTTTTT. Translating gives CASRGLANEKLFF.

This sequence joins TRBV6-1 and TRBJ2-1, with 8 positions matching TRBD2. Germline CDR1 is MNHNS and CDR2 is SASEGT. V shed 3 bases and J 3 bases; nucleotides not matched to a gene: 7. CDR3 length: 16 residues. In nucleotides, the CDR3 is TGTGCCAGCAGTGACCTACCTAGCGGGTACTACAATGAGCAGTTCTTC. It codes for CASSDLPSGYYNEQFF.

This chain connects TRBV7-2 to TRBJ2-7, with no clear D. The CDR3 is 15 amino acids. The V end lost 5 bases, the J end lost 0 bases, and 14 bases lay between the germline ends. Germline V gene lookup returns CDR1 SGHTA and CDR2 FQGNSA. The CDR3 is CASSPRGGNSYEQYF. For the CDR3, the DNA is TGTGCCAGCAGCCCCCGAGGTGGGAACTCCTACGAGCAGTACTTC.

V gene TRBV19 combines with J gene TRBJ2-2; a possible D gene is TRBD2 (5 bases). This CDR3 region has 14 residues. The germline V gene has CDR1 LNHDA and CDR2 SQIVND (reference sequence). Trimming cost V 5 bases and J 5 bases, with 12 bases left between them. Here the CDR3 DNA reads TGTGCCAGTAGTTCGGGCCCGGGGACCGGGGAGCTGTTTTTT. Translated, it gives CASSSGPGTGELFF. Full variable domain (outside the CDR3, taken from reference TRBV19 and TRBJ2-2): DGGITQSPKYLFRKEGQNVTLSCEQNLNHDAMYWYRQDPGQGLRLIYYSQIVNDFQKGDIAEGYSVSREKKESFPLTVTSAQKNPTAFYLCASSSGPGTGELFFGEGSRLTVL.

The chain combines TRBV12-5 with TRBJ2-3, with 11 positions matching TRBD2. Per germline, CDR1 LGHNT and CDR2 FRNRAP. V dropped 1 base and J dropped 8; count of bases not matched to a gene: 5. The CDR3 contains 15 residues. The CDR3 DNA sequence: TGTGCTAGTGGTTTGGAAATAGCGGGAGGGCCTACGCAGTATTTT. It encodes CASGLEIAGGPTQYF.

The rearrangement joins TRBV5-4 to TRBJ2-7; D not resolved. Deletions cut 1 base from V and 3 bases from J, with 5 bases between. Per the germline V gene, CDR1 is SGHNT and CDR2 is YYREEE (reference sequence). The CDR3 is 12 residues long. Here the CDR3 DNA reads TGTGCCAGCAGCTTGAACCTCTACGAGCAGTACTTC. Amino acids: CASSLNLYEQYF. The whole variable domain, remainder taken from reference TRBV5-4 and TRBJ2-7, is ETGVTQSPTHLIKTRGQQVTLRCSSQSGHNTVSWYQQALGQGPQFIFQYYREEENGRGNFPPRFSGLQFPNYSSELNVNALELDDSALYLCASSLNLYEQYFGPGTRLTVT.

The chain joins TRBV11-1 to TRBJ1-4; D gene unclear. V lost 1 base to trimming and J lost 5 bases, with 11 bases between them. The CDR3 runs 15 residues. The V gene's germline CDR1 is SGHAT and CDR2 FQDESV (reference sequence). The CDR3 nucleotides read TGTGCCAGCAGCTTAGAGGGAGCCAGCAATGAAAAACTGTTTTTT. It translates to CASSLEGASNEKLFF.

V and J are TRBV25-1 and TRBJ1-1; D may be TRBD1 (6 bases). The V gene's germline CDR1 is MGHDK and CDR2 SYGVNS. The CDR3 contains 13 residues. The V end was cut by 5 bases, the J end by 9 bases, with 16 bases between. The CDR3 protein is CASSPEDRGKAFF. The DNA of the CDR3 is TGTGCCAGCAGTCCGGAGGACAGAGGAAAAGCTTTCTTT.

Concerning this clone itself: At one boundary the junction diverges from the germline segment, which might be a read error. The gene calls are TRBV15 and TRBJ2-7; 9 bases match TRBD1. The CDR3 spans 17 residues. Germline lookup yields CDR1 LNHNV and CDR2 YYDKDF (reference sequence). CDR3 in amino acids: CATSRDPRPGQGPILDF. For the CDR3, the DNA is TGTGCCACCAGCAGAGATCCAAGACCGGGACAGGGACCTATCTTGGACTTC.